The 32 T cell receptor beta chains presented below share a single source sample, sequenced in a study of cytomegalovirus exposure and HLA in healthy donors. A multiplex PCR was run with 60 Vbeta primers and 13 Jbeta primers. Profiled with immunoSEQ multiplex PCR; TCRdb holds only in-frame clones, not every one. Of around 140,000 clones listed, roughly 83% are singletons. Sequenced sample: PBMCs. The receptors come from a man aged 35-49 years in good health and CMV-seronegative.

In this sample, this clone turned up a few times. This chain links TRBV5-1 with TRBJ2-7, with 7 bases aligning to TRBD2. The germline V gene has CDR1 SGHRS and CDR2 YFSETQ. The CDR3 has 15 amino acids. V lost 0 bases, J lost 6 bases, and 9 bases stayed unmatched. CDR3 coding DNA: TGCGCCAGCAGCTTGGCCGGACTAGGAGTCGGCGAGCAGTACTTC. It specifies CASSLAGLGVGEQYF.

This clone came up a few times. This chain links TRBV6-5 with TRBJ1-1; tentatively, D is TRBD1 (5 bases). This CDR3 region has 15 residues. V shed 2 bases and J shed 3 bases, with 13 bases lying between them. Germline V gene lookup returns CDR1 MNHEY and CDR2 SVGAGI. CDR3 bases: TGTGCCAGCAGTTACGGGGGGAGCGGGTACACTGAAGCTTTCTTT. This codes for CASSYGGSGYTEAFF.

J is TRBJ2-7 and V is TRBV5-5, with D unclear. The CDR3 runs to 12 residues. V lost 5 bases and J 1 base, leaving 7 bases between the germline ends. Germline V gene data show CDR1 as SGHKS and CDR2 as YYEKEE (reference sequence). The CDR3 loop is CASSLESYEQYF. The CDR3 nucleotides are TGTGCCAGCAGTCTCGAGTCCTACGAGCAGTACTTC.

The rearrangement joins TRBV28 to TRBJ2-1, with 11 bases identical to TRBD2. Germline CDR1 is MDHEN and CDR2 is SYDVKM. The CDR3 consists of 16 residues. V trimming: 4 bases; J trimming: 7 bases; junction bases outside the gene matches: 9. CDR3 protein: CASSSLAGGFPNEQFF. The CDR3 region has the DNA TGTGCCAGCAGTTCCTTAGCGGGGGGGTTCCCTAATGAGCAGTTCTTC.

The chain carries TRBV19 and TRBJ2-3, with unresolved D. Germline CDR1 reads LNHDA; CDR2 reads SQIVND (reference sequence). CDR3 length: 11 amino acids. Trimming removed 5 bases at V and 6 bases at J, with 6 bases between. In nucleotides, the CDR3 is TGTGCCAGTAGTGCGTGGGATACGCAGTATTTT. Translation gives CASSAWDTQYF. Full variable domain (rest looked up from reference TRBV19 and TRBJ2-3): DGGITQSPKYLFRKEGQNVTLSCEQNLNHDAMYWYRQDPGQGLRLIYYSQIVNDFQKGDIAEGYSVSREKKESFPLTVTSAQKNPTAFYLCASSAWDTQYFGPGTRLTVL.

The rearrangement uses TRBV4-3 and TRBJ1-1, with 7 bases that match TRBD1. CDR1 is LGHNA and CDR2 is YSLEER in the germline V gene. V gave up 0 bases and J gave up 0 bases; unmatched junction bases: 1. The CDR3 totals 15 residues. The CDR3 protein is CASSQDRGLNTEAFF. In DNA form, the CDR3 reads TGCGCCAGCAGCCAAGACAGGGGGTTGAACACTGAAGCTTTCTTT.

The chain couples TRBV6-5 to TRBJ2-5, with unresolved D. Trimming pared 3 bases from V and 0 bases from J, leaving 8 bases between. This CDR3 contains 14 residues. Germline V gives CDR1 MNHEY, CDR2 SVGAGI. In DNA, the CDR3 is TGTGCCAGCAGTTATTCCAGCGACCAAGAGACCCAGTACTTC. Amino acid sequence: CASSYSSDQETQYF.

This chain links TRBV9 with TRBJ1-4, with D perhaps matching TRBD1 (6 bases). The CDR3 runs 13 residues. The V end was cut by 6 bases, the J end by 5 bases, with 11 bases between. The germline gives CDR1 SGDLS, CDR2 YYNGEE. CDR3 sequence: CASNRAQNEKLFF. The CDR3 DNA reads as TGTGCCAGCAACAGGGCCCAAAATGAAAAACTGTTTTTT.

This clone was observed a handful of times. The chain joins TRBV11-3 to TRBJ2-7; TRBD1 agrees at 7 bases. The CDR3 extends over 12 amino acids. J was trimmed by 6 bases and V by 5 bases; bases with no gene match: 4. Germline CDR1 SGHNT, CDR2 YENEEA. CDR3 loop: CASSQTGVEQYF. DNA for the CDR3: TGTGCCAGCAGCCAAACAGGGGTCGAGCAGTACTTC. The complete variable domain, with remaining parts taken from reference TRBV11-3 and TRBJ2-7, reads EAGVVQSPRYKIIEKKQPVAFWCNPISGHNTLYWYLQNLGQGPELLIRYENEEAVDDSQLPKDRFSAERLKGVDSTLKIQPAELGDSAVYLCASSQTGVEQYFGPGTRLTVT.

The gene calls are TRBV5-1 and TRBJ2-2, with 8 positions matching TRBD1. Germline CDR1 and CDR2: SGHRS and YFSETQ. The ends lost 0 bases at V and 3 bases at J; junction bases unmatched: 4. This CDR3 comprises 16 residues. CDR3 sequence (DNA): TGCGCCAGCAGCTTGGATGGACAGGGTTACACCGGGGAGCTGTTTTTT. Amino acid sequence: CASSLDGQGYTGELFF.

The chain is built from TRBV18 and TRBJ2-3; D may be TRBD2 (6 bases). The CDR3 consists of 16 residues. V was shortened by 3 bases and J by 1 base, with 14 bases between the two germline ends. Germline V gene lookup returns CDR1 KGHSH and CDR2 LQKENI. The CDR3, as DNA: TGTGCCAGCTCACCCGGTTACGGCGGGGGCACAGATACGCAGTATTTT. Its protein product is CASSPGYGGGTDTQYF.

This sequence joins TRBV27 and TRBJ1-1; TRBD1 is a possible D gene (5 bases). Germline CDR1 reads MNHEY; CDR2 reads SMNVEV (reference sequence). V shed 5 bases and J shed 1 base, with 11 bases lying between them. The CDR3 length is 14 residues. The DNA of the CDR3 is TGTGCCAGCAGTCCTCAAGGGGCGAACACTGAAGCTTTCTTT. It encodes CASSPQGANTEAFF.

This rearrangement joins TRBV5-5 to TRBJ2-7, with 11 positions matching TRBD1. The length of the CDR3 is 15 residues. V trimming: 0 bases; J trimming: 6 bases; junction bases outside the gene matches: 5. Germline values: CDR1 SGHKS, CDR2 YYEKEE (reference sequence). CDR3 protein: CASSLADRGRSEQYF. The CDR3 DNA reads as TGTGCCAGCAGCTTGGCGGACAGGGGGCGTTCCGAGCAGTACTTC.

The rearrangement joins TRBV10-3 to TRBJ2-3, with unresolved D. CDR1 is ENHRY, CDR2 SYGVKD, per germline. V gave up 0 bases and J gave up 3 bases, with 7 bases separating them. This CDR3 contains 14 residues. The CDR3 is CAISESTRTDTQYF. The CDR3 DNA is TGTGCCATCAGTGAGTCTACCAGGACAGATACGCAGTATTTT.

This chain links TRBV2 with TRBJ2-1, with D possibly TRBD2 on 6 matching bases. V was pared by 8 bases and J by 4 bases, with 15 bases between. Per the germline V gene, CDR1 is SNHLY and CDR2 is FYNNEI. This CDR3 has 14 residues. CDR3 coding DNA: TGTGCCAGCTCCGGGGCGGAGGGATACAATGAGCAGTTCTTC. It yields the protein CASSGAEGYNEQFF. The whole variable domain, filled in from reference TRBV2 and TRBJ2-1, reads EPEVTQTPSHQVTQMGQEVILRCVPISNHLYFYWYRQILGQKVEFLVSFYNNEISEKSEIFDDQFSVERPDGSNFTLKIRSTKLEDSAMYFCASSGAEGYNEQFFGPGTRLTVL.

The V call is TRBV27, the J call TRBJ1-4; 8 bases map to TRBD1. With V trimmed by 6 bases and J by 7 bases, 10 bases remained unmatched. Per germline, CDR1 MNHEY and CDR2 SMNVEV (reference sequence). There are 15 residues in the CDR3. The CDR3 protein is CASSPFRGRGEKLFF. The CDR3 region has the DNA TGTGCCAGCAGCCCCTTCAGGGGGCGTGGTGAAAAACTGTTTTTT.

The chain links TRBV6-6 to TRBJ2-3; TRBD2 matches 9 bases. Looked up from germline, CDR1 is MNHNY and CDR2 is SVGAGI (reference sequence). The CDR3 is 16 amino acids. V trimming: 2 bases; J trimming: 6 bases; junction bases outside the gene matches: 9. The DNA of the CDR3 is TGTGCCAGCAGTTACGGCGGCGGGAGGGCGGTGGATACGCAGTATTTT. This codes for CASSYGGGRAVDTQYF.

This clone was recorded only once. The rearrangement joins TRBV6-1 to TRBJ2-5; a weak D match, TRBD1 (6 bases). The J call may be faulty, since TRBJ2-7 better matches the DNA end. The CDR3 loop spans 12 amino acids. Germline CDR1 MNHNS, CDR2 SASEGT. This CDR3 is CARRDKDYEQYF. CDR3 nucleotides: TGTGCCAGACGGGACAAAGACTACGAGCAGTACTTC.

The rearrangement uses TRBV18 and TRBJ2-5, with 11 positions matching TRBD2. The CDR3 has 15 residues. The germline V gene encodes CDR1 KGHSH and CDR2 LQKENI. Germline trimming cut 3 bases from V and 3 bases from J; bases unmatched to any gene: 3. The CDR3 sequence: CASSPMTSGKETQYF. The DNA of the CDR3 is TGTGCCAGCTCACCTATGACTAGCGGGAAAGAGACCCAGTACTTC.

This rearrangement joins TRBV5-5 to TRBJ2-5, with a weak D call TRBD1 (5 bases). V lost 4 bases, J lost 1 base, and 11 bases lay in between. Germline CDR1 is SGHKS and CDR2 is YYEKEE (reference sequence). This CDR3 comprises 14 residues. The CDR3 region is CASSVPGPQETQYF. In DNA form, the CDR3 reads TGTGCCAGCAGCGTGCCAGGGCCCCAAGAGACCCAGTACTTC.

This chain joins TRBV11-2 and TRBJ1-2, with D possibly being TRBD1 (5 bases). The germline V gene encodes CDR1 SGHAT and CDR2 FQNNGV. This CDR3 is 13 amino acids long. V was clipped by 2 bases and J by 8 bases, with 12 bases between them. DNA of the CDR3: TGTGCCAGCAGCTTAAACAGGAAGGACGGCTACACCTTC. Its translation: CASSLNRKDGYTF.

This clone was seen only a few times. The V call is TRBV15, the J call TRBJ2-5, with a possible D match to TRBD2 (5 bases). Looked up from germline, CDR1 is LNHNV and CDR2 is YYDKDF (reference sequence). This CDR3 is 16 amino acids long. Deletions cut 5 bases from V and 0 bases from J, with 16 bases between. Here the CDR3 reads CATSPPVSGYQETQYF. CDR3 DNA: TGTGCCACCAGCCCCCCGGTATCGGGGTACCAAGAGACCCAGTACTTC. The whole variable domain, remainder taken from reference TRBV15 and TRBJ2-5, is DAMVIQNPRYQVTQFGKPVTLSCSQTLNHNVMYWYQQKSSQAPKLLFHYYDKDFNNEADTPDNFQSRRPNTSFCFLDIRSPGLGDTAMYLCATSPPVSGYQETQYFGPGTRLLVL.

In DNA form, the CDR3 reads TGTGCCAGCAGCTTAGCGGGAGGTAACAATGAGCAGTTCTTC. Protein: CASSLAGGNNEQFF. This chain uses TRBV7-3 with TRBJ2-1; TRBD2 matches 8 bases. Germline CDR1 SGHTA, CDR2 FQGTGA. V was clipped by 2 bases and J by 5 bases; unmatched bases: 2. This CDR3 is 14 amino acids long. Full variable domain (remainder filled in from reference TRBV7-3 and TRBJ2-1): GAGVSQTPSNKVTEKGKYVELRCDPISGHTALYWYRQSLGQGPEFLIYFQGTGAADDSGLPNDRFFAVRPEGSVSTLKIQRTERGDSAVYLCASSLAGGNNEQFFGPGTRLTVL.

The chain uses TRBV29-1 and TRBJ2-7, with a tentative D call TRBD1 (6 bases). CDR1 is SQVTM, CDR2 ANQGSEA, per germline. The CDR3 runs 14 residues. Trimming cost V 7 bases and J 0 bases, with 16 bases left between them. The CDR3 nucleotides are TGCAGCGCTACGACAGGCGGTAACTCCTACGAGCAGTACTTC. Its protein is CSATTGGNSYEQYF.

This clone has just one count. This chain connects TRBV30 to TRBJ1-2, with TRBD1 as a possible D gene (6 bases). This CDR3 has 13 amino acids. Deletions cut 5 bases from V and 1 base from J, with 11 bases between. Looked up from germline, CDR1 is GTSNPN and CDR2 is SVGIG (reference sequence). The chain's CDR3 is CAWGRGVNYGYTF. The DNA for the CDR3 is TGTGCCTGGGGGAGGGGGGTTAACTATGGCTACACCTTC.

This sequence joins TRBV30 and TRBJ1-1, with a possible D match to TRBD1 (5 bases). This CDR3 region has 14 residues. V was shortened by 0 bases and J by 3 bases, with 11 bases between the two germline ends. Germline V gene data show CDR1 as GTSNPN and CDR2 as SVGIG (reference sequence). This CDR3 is CAWSVHTRDTEAFF. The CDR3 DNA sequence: TGTGCCTGGAGTGTACATACCAGGGACACTGAAGCTTTCTTT.

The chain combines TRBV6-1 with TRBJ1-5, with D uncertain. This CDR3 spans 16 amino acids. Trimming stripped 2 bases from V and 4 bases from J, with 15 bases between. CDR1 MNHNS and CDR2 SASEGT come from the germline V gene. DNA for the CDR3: TGTGCCAGCAGTGAATTGGCCCGGGTGTGGAATCAGCCCCAGCATTTT. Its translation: CASSELARVWNQPQHF.

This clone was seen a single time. The CDR3 protein is CASSLEGIMNTEAFF. As DNA, the CDR3 is TGTGCCAGCAGCTTAGAGGGGATCATGAACACTGAAGCTTTCTTT. V is TRBV7-6 and J is TRBJ1-1; TRBD1 might be the D (5 bases). The CDR3 runs 15 residues. V was pared by 1 base and J by 0 bases, with 9 bases between. CDR1 SGHVS and CDR2 FNYEAQ come from the germline V gene.

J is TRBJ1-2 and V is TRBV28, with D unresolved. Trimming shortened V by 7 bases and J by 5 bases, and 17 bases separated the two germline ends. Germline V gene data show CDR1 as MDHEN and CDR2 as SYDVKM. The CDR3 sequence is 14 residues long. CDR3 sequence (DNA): TGTGCCAGCACCTCTCCGGGCGGGGAATATGGCTACACCTTC. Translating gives CASTSPGGEYGYTF.

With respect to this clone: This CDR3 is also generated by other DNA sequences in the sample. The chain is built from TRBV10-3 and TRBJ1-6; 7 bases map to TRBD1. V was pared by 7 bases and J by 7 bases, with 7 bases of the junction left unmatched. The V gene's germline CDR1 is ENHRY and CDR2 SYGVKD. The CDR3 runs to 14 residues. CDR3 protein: CAIKAGTANSPLHF. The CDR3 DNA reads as TGTGCCATCAAAGCCGGGACAGCCAATTCACCCCTCCACTTT.

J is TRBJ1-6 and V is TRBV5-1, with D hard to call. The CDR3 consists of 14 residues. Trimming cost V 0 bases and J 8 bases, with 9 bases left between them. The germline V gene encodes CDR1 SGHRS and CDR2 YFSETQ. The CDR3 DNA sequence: TGCGCCAGCAGCTTGGGGCGGCTATATTCACCCCTCCACTTT. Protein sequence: CASSLGRLYSPLHF.

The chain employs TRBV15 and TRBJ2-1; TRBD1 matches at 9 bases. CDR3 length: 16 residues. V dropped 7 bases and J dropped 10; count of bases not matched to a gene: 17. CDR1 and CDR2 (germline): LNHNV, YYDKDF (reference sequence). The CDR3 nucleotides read TGTGCCACCAAAAGGACAGGGGCGCTGTTTCAGGGCGAGCAGTTCTTC. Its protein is CATKRTGALFQGEQFF.